Listed here is a single T cell receptor beta chain. The data are from a study of cytomegalovirus exposure and HLA in healthy donors. Some clones are missing from TCRdb's copy, which holds only in-frame ones; the method was immunoSEQ multiplex PCR. The sample comprises roughly 330,000 clones, approximately 90% of which are singletons, and about 1% rests with the top ten. Germline CDR1 is SGHVS and CDR2 is FQNEAQ. CDR3 length: 12 amino acids. V lost 1 base and J lost 7, with 7 bases in between. The material sequenced was PBMCs. The chain couples TRBV7-8 to TRBJ1-1; D remains unclear. The sequence came from a woman younger than 45 in good health and CMV-seropositive. As DNA, the CDR3 is TGTGCCAGCAGCTTAGGGGCCAATGAAGCTTTCTTT. Its protein product is CASSLGANEAFF.